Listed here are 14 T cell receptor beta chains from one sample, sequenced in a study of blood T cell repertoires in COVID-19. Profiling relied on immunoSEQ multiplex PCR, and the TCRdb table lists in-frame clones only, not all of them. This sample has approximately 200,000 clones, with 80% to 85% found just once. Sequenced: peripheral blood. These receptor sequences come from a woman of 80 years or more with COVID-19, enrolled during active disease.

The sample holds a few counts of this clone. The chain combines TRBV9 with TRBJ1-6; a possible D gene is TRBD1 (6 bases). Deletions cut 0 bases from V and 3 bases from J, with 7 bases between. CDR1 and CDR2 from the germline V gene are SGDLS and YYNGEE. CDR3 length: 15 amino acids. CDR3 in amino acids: CASSVADSYNSPLHF. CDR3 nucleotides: TGTGCCAGCAGCGTAGCGGACAGCTATAATTCACCCCTCCACTTT.

Here the CDR3 DNA reads TGTGCCAGCAGCCAAGTATCGGGGAACAATGAGCAGTTCTTC. Translating gives CASSQVSGNNEQFF. The rearrangement links TRBV3-1 (or the pseudogene TRBV3-2) to TRBJ2-1; tentative D call: TRBD2 (5 bases). V was clipped by 1 base and J by 5 bases, with 9 bases between them. Germline lookup yields CDR1 LGHDT and CDR2 YNNKEL (reference sequence). The CDR3 extends over 14 amino acids.

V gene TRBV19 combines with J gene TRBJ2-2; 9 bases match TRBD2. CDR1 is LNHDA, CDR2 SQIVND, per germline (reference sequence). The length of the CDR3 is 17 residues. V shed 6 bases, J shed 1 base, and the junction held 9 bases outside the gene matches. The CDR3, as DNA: TGTGCCAGTAGCGCCGGGACTAGCCGGATGAACACCGGGGAGCTGTTTTTT. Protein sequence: CASSAGTSRMNTGELFF.

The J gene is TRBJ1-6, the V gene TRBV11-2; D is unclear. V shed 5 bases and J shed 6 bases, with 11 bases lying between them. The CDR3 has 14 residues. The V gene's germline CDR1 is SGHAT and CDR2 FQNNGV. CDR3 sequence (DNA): TGTGCCAGCAGCCTAAGAAGAGGTAATTCACCCCTCCACTTT. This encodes CASSLRRGNSPLHF. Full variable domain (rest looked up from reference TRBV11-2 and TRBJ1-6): EAGVAQSPRYKIIEKRQSVAFWCNPISGHATLYWYQQILGQGPKLLIQFQNNGVVDDSQLPKDRFSAERLKGVDSTLKIQPAKLEDSAVYLCASSLRRGNSPLHFGNGTRLTVT.

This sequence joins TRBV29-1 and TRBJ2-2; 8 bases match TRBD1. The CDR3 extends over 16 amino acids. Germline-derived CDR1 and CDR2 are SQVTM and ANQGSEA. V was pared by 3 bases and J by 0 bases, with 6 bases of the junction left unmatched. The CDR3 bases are TGCAGCGTTGAGGGGACAGGTTCCGCGAACACCGGGGAGCTGTTTTTT. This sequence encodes CSVEGTGSANTGELFF.

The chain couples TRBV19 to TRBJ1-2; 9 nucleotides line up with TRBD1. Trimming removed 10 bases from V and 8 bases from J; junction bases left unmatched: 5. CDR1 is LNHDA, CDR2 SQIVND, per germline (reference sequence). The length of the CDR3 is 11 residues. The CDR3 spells CATGTGHGYTF. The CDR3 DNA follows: TGTGCCACCGGGACAGGGCACGGCTACACCTTC.

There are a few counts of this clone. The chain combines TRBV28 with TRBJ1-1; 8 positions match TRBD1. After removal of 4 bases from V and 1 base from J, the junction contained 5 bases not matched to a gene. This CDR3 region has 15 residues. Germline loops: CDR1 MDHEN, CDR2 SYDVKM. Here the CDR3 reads CASSSSTGANTEAFF. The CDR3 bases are TGTGCCAGCAGTTCATCGACAGGGGCGAACACTGAAGCTTTCTTT. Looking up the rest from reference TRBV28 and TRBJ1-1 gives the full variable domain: DVKVTQSSRYLVKRTGEKVFLECVQDMDHENMFWYRQDPGLGLRLIYFSYDVKMKEKGDIPEGYSVSREKKERFSLILESASTNQTSMYLCASSSSTGANTEAFFGQGTRLTVV.

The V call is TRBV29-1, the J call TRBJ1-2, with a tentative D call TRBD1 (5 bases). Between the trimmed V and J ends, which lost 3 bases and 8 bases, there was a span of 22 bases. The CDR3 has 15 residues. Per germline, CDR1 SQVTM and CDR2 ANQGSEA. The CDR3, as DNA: TGCAGCGTTGAGTTCGGCCCCGGGGGATCCGGGGGCTACACCTTC. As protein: CSVEFGPGGSGGYTF.

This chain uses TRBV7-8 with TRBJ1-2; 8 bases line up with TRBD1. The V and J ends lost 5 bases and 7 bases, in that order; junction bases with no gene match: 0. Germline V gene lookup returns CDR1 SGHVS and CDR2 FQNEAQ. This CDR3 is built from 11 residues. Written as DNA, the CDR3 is TGTGCCAGCAGCCAGGGGGCTGGCTACACCTTC. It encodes CASSQGAGYTF.

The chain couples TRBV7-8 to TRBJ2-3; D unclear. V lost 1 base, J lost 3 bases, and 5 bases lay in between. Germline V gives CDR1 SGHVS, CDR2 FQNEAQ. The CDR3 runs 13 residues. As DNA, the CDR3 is TGTGCCAGCAGCTTAGTTCCGACAGATACGCAGTATTTT. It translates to CASSLVPTDTQYF.

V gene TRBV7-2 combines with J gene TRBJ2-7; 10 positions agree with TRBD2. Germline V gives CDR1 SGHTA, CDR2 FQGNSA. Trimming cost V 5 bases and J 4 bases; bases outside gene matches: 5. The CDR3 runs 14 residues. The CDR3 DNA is TGTGCCAGCAGCCCCCCTAGCGGGGGATACGAGCAGTACTTC. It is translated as CASSPPSGGYEQYF. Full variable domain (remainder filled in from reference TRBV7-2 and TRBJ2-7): GAGVSQSPSNKVTEKGKDVELRCDPISGHTALYWYRQSLGQGLEFLIYFQGNSAPDKSGLPSDRFSAERTGGSVSTLTIQRTQQEDSAVYLCASSPPSGGYEQYFGPGTRLTVT.

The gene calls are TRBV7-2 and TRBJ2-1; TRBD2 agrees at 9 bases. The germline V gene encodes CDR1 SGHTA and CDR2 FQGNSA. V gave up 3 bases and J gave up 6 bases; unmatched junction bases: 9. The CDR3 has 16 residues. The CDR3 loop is CASSFPGTSTFNEQFF. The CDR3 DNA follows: TGTGCCAGCAGCTTTCCCGGGACTAGCACCTTCAATGAGCAGTTCTTC.

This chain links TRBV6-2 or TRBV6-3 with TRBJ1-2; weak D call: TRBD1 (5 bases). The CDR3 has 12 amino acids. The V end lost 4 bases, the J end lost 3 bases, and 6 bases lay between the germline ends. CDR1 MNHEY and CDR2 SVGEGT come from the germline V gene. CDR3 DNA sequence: TGTGCCAGCAGTTCAGGGTACTATGGCTACACCTTC. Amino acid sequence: CASSSGYYGYTF.

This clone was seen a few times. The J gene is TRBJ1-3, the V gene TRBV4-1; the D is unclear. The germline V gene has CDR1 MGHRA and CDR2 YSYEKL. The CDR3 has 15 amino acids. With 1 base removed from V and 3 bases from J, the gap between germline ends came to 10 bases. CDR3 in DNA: TGCGCCAGCAGCCAAGTTAACTCCGGTGGAAACACCATATATTTT. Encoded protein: CASSQVNSGGNTIYF.